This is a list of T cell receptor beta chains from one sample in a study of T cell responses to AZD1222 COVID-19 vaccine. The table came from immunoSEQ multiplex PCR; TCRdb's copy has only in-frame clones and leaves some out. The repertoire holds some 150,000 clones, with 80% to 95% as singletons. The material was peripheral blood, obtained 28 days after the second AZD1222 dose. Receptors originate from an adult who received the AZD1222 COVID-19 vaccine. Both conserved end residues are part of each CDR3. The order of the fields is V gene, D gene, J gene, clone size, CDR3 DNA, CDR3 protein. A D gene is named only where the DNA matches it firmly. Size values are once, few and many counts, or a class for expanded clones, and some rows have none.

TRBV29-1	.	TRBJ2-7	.	TGCAGCGCAGAGGGACGCTTCTCCTACGAGCAGTACTTC	CSAEGRFSYEQYF
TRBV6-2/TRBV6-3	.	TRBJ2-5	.	TGTGCCAGCAGTTTGAATCGAGGGCAAGAGACCCAGTACTTC	CASSLNRGQETQYF
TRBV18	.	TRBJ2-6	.	TGTGCCAGCTCACCACAATCAGGGAACTCTGGGGCCAACGTCCTGACTTTC	CASSPQSGNSGANVLTF
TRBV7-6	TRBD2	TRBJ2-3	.	TGTGCCAGCAGCCCGGGACTAGCGGCCCGCACAGATACGCAGTATTTT	CASSPGLAARTDTQYF
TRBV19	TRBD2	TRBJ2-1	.	TGTGCCAGTAGTATATCCCTAGCGGCCCCCTACAATGAGCAGTTCTTC	CASSISLAAPYNEQFF
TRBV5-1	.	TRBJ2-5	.	TGCGCCAGCAGCTTGGCTAACCCCTCTAGGGAGACCCAGTACTTC	CASSLANPSRETQYF
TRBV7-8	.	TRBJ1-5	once	TGTGCCAGCAGCGCACGGACCTTTCCTTTAGAACAGCCCCAGCATTTT	CASSARTFPLEQPQHF
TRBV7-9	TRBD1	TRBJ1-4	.	TGTGCCAGCAGTCCCTCCGAGACAGGGCGCGAAAAACTGTTTTTT	CASSPSETGREKLFF
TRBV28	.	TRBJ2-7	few	TGTGCCAGCAGTTTTTATCACGAGCAGTACTTC	CASSFYHEQYF
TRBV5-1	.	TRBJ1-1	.	TGCGCCAGCAGTTCCGGGGGAACCCTGAACACTGAAGCTTTCTTT	CASSSGGTLNTEAFF
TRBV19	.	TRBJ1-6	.	TGTGCCAGTAGTATAGGACAGCGTGGGAATTCACCCCTCCACTTT	CASSIGQRGNSPLHF
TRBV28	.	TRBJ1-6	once	TGTGCCAGCAGTTTCACTCGCAGGGCGAATTCACCCCTCCACTTT	CASSFTRRANSPLHF
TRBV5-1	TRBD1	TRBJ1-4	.	TGCGCCAGCAGCTTGGACAGGGGGCGTCTAAATGAAAAACCGTTTTTT	CASSLDRGRLNEKPFF
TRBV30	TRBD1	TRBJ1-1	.	TGTGCCTGGAGTACCTTGACAGGGGGCACTGAAGCTTTCTTT	CAWSTLTGGTEAFF
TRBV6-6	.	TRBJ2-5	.	TGTGCCAGCAGTTACCCAGGGGGGAAGGAGACCCAGTACTTC	CASSYPGGKETQYF
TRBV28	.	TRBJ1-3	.	TGTGCCAGCAGCGGTAACAGCTTCTCTGGAAACACCATATATTTT	CASSGNSFSGNTIYF
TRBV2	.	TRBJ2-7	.	TGTGCCAGCAGTGACTTGGGGGGGCCATCCTACGAGCAGTACTTC	CASSDLGGPSYEQYF